This passage covers 26 T cell receptor beta chains from one sample sequenced in a study of early T cells in non-severe SARS-CoV-2 infection. TCRdb re-called the 5' RACE reads with MiXCR, one entry per CDR3 protein. Here the sample spans 80,000 or so distinct CDR3 sequences, approximately 12% being singletons. Material: whole blood. Receptors originate from an adult who was a healthcare worker with PCR-confirmed SARS-CoV-2 infection or an uninfected control (not recorded which).

In this sample, this clonotype turned up many times. This sequence joins TRBV18 and TRBJ1-1; 9 bases are a match to TRBD1. This CDR3 has 17 residues. Per germline, CDR1 KGHSH and CDR2 LQKENI. The trim removed 4 bases at V and 1 base at J, leaving 10 bases unmatched. CDR3 loop: CASSQLKMGQGNTEAFF. DNA of the CDR3: TGTGCCAGCTCACAACTAAAAATGGGACAGGGGAACACTGAAGCTTTCTTT.

This clonotype was recorded a few times. The rearrangement joins TRBV12-3 or TRBV12-4 to TRBJ2-6; possibly TRBD1 or TRBD2 for D (5 bases each). The CDR3 has 15 residues. V was trimmed by 3 bases and J by 4 bases, leaving 10 bases between them. CDR3 sequence: CASSFIGTGANVLTF. In DNA form, the CDR3 reads TGTGCCAGCAGTTTTATAGGGACCGGGGCCAACGTCCTGACTTTC.

The chain employs TRBV5-1 and TRBJ2-3, with D tentatively TRBD2 (6 bases). With 4 bases removed from V and 4 bases from J, the gap between germline ends came to 13 bases. Per the germline V gene, CDR1 is SGHRS and CDR2 is YFSETQ. CDR3 length: 14 amino acids. CDR3 in DNA: TGCGCCAGCAGCCCCCATCCGGGAGCAGATACGCAGTATTTT. Translation gives CASSPHPGADTQYF.

Note on this clonotype: The junction does not match germline at one end; this may be a read error. The chain is built from TRBV6-1 and TRBJ2-5; 16 nucleotides line up with TRBD2. The CDR3 runs to 21 residues. The germline gives CDR1 MNHNS, CDR2 SASEGT. CDR3 residues: CASSERGLAGGWRRNHETQYF. For the CDR3, the DNA is TGTGCCAGCAGTGAAAGGGGACTAGCGGGAGGGTGGCGGAGGAACCATGAGACCCAGTACTTC.

This clonotype was counted between two and nine times. The chain couples TRBV28 to TRBJ2-7; 8 bases are a match to TRBD1. V lost 4 bases, J lost 0 bases, and 5 bases stayed unmatched. The germline gives CDR1 MDHEN, CDR2 SYDVKM. The CDR3 has 15 amino acids. CDR3 bases: TGTGCCAGCAGTTCGGGACAGGCCACCTCCTACGAGCAGTACTTC. Residues: CASSSGQATSYEQYF. Variable domain in full (rest from reference TRBV28 and TRBJ2-7): DVKVTQSSRYLVKRTGEKVFLECVQDMDHENMFWYRQDPGLGLRLIYFSYDVKMKEKGDIPEGYSVSREKKERFSLILESASTNQTSMYLCASSSGQATSYEQYFGPGTRLTVT.

This clonotype was seen many times. The chain combines TRBV7-8 with TRBJ1-2, with unresolved D. CDR1 and CDR2 from the germline V gene are SGHVS and FQNEAQ. Trimming left V 5 bases short and J 3 bases short, with 22 bases between. The CDR3 contains 17 residues. The DNA for the CDR3 is TGTGCCAGCAGCGCCACTGGAGAAATTCCGGGCGACTATGGCTACACCTTC. Residues: CASSATGEIPGDYGYTF.

Only a few counts were recorded for this clonotype. V is TRBV28 and J is TRBJ2-2, with D maybe TRBD1 (5 bases). CDR3 size: 15 residues. V was cut by 6 bases and J by 7 bases, with 18 bases left in between. CDR1 is MDHEN, CDR2 SYDVKM, per germline. The CDR3 sequence is CASRWGRRGIGELFF. CDR3 nucleotides: TGTGCCAGCAGATGGGGCCGCCGAGGTATCGGGGAGCTGTTTTTT.

There are many counts of this clonotype. J is TRBJ2-7 and V is TRBV28; TRBD1 is a possible D gene (5 bases). V was cut by 3 bases and J by 6 bases, with 12 bases left in between. The V gene's germline CDR1 is MDHEN and CDR2 SYDVKM. This CDR3 has 13 amino acids. The chain's CDR3 is CASSLEGVPEQYF. In nucleotides, the CDR3 is TGTGCCAGCAGTTTGGAAGGGGTACCCGAGCAGTACTTC.

The gene calls are TRBV6-1 and TRBJ2-7; TRBD1 aligns across 7 bases. The junction had 5 bases not matched to a gene; V was cut back by 7 bases and J by 5 bases. Looked up from germline, CDR1 is MNHNS and CDR2 is SASEGT. This CDR3 is built from 12 residues. The CDR3: CASKVDRDEQYF. CDR3 nucleotides: TGTGCCAGCAAAGTAGACAGGGACGAGCAGTACTTC.

This chain links TRBV4-1 with TRBJ2-5; 9 bases fit TRBD2. The CDR3 is made up of 17 amino acids. Germline loops: CDR1 MGHRA, CDR2 YSYEKL. With 0 bases clipped from V and 2 bases from J, the junction kept 7 bases outside the gene matches. Here the CDR3 reads CASSQDRASGKQETQYF. The CDR3 DNA reads TGCGCCAGCAGCCAAGATAGGGCTAGCGGGAAACAAGAGACCCAGTACTTC.

This clonotype was seen ten or more times. The chain employs TRBV20-1 and TRBJ1-4, with 10 positions matching TRBD1. Unmatched junction bases numbered 10, after V lost 2 bases and J lost 7 bases. The CDR3 runs to 16 residues. From germline, CDR1 is DFQATT and CDR2 SNEGSKA (reference sequence). The CDR3 loop is CSARRQGAAGIEKLFF. The CDR3 bases are TGCAGTGCTAGACGACAGGGGGCGGCTGGAATTGAAAAACTGTTTTTT.

This clonotype has just a few counts. The chain combines TRBV20-1 with TRBJ2-7; D unresolved. Trimming cost V 6 bases and J 0 bases, with 18 bases left between them. CDR3 size: 15 residues. CDR1 and CDR2 from the germline V gene are DFQATT and SNEGSKA (reference sequence). This chain's CDR3 is CSALRSRTSSYEQYF. In DNA form, the CDR3 reads TGCAGTGCCCTTAGGTCCCGGACCAGCTCCTACGAGCAGTACTTC.

About this clonotype: Its ends do not fully match the called genes, so a read error is possible. The J gene is TRBJ2-3, the V gene TRBV27, with unresolved D. Germline lookup yields CDR1 MNHEY and CDR2 SMNVEV (reference sequence). The CDR3 is 15 residues long. The CDR3 loop is CASGLKHSRTDTQYF. CDR3 DNA sequence: TGTGCCAGCGGTTTGAAACACAGTCGCACAGATACGCAGTATTTT.

The J gene is TRBJ2-7, the V gene TRBV3-1; a weak D match, TRBD1 (5 bases). The CDR3 extends over 11 amino acids. With 1 base removed from V and 9 bases from J, the gap between germline ends came to 7 bases. CDR1 is LGHDT and CDR2 is YNNKEL in the germline V gene (reference sequence). CDR3 residues: CASSQGRGQYF. The DNA for the CDR3 is TGTGCCAGCAGCCAAGGTAGGGGGCAGTACTTC.

This clonotype came up a few times. The rearrangement links TRBV28 to TRBJ2-7; D remains unclear. The V and J ends lost 1 base and 5 bases respectively, with 6 bases between them. This CDR3 region has 12 residues. In germline, CDR1 is MDHEN, CDR2 SYDVKM. The CDR3 DNA is TGTGCCAGCAGTTTATATGAGGACGAGCAGTACTTC. Its protein product is CASSLYEDEQYF.

This clonotype showed up just a few times. The chain carries TRBV18 and TRBJ2-2; a possible D gene is TRBD2 (5 bases). The CDR3 loop spans 15 amino acids. The V end was cut by 7 bases, the J end by 4 bases, with 16 bases between. The germline V gene has CDR1 KGHSH and CDR2 LQKENI. The CDR3 protein is CASFRTRGGTGELFF. The CDR3 DNA is TGTGCCAGCTTCCGGACCCGGGGTGGCACCGGGGAGCTGTTTTTT.

Only a few counts were recorded for this clonotype. The chain is built from TRBV28 and TRBJ2-2, with D maybe TRBD1 (5 bases). This CDR3 comprises 13 residues. V was trimmed by 10 bases and J by 6 bases, leaving 15 bases between them. CDR1 and CDR2 (germline): MDHEN, SYDVKM. DNA of the CDR3: TGTGCCACCCAGGGTCCGGCCGCCGGGGAGCTGTTTTTT. Its protein product is CATQGPAAGELFF.

There are many counts of this clonotype. The chain employs TRBV2 and TRBJ2-7; TRBD2 agrees at 13 bases. The CDR3 sequence is 15 residues long. Trimming removed 7 bases from V and 5 bases from J; junction bases left unmatched: 8. Per germline, CDR1 SNHLY and CDR2 FYNNEI. The CDR3 loop reads CASTLGTSGTNEQYF. For the CDR3, the DNA is TGTGCCAGCACCCTAGGGACTAGCGGGACCAACGAGCAGTACTTC.

This clonotype has at least ten counts. This rearrangement joins TRBV20-1 to TRBJ2-7, with TRBD2 identical over 11 bases. Losses at the gene ends were 5 bases for V and 1 base for J; bases not matched to a gene: 10. The length of the CDR3 is 16 residues. CDR1 and CDR2 (germline): DFQATT, SNEGSKA (reference sequence). The CDR3 region is CSAPRRLAGGSYEQYF. CDR3 nucleotide sequence: TGCAGTGCTCCTCGTAGGTTAGCGGGAGGGTCCTACGAGCAGTACTTC.

This clonotype occurred many times. This chain links TRBV5-1 with TRBJ2-7; 9 nucleotides match TRBD2. This CDR3 spans 16 amino acids. The junction had 16 bases not matched to a gene; V was cut back by 5 bases and J by 7 bases. CDR1 is SGHRS, CDR2 YFSETQ, per germline. CDR3 sequence reads: CASRELAGRLGGEQYF. The DNA of the CDR3 is TGCGCCAGCAGAGAGCTAGCGGGGCGGTTGGGCGGTGAGCAGTACTTC.

This clonotype was counted at least ten times. The rearrangement joins TRBV24-1 to TRBJ2-5; D possibly corresponds to TRBD2 (6 bases). Trimming took off 7 bases at V and 0 bases at J, with 17 bases between the two ends. Germline values: CDR1 KGHDR, CDR2 SFDVKD. This CDR3 has 16 amino acids. CDR3 loop: CATSRQGGGDQETQYF. In nucleotides, the CDR3 is TGTGCCACCAGCCGCCAGGGTGGAGGGGACCAAGAGACCCAGTACTTC.

This clonotype was observed a handful of times. The genes are TRBV28 and TRBJ2-3; D uncertain. Germline V gene sequence: CDR1 MDHEN, CDR2 SYDVKM. The ends were cut back, 3 bases at V and 2 bases at J, with 12 bases in the middle. The CDR3 is 15 residues long. The CDR3 sequence is CASSLVAPSTDTQYF. CDR3 DNA sequence: TGTGCCAGCAGTTTGGTGGCACCCTCCACAGATACGCAGTATTTT.

The CDR3 nucleotides read TGTGCCAGCAGTTACGCACAGCTCATGAACACTGAAGCTTTCTTT. Its protein product is CASSYAQLMNTEAFF. The V and J genes are TRBV6-5 and TRBJ1-1; D gene unclear. Trimming removed 2 bases at V and 0 bases at J, with 10 bases between. The CDR3 is made up of 15 amino acids. Germline values: CDR1 MNHEY, CDR2 SVGAGI.

This clonotype has a handful of counts. The V gene is TRBV11-2, the J gene TRBJ1-6; D not resolved. V gave up 0 bases and J gave up 10 bases, with 4 bases separating them. The CDR3 loop spans 12 amino acids. Germline assignment: CDR1 SGHAT and CDR2 FQNNGV. CDR3 protein: CASSLEFSPLHF. The CDR3 DNA follows: TGTGCCAGCAGCTTAGAGTTCTCACCCCTCCACTTT.

This clonotype has just a few counts. The chain recombines TRBV5-1 with TRBJ1-1; D gene uncertain. V was trimmed by 3 bases and J by 6 bases, leaving 9 bases between them. The CDR3 has 12 residues. CDR1 is SGHRS, CDR2 YFSETQ, per germline. Here the CDR3 reads CASSSNSAEAFF. The CDR3 DNA follows: TGCGCCAGCAGCTCCAACAGCGCTGAAGCTTTCTTT.

As DNA, the CDR3 is TGTGCCACCAGCAGAGCGGGGGGTCGCACAGATACGCAGTATTTT. This sequence encodes CATSRAGGRTDTQYF. The chain has TRBV15 and TRBJ2-3; 7 nucleotides align to TRBD2. Germline V gene lookup returns CDR1 LNHNV and CDR2 YYDKDF (reference sequence). After removal of 1 base from V and 1 base from J, the junction contained 2 bases not matched to a gene. The CDR3 covers 15 residues.